This entry features one TCR beta chain sequence. There is no known antigen for this receptor. No base quality information exists; no much larger clone differs at one position. One to two pinch biopsies were taken from the rectum for research during colonoscopy. Ulcerative colitis patients had received no immunosuppressive medication before the diagnostic colonoscopy. Rectal biopsies were digested with proteinase K before DNA isolation. The Wizard kit (Promega) was used to extract genomic DNA from the blood and intestinal samples. Inclusive of the bounding cysteine and phenylalanine, the CDR3 is 12 residues long. The only DNA kept is the CDR3, 36 bases in frame from the first base. The CDR1 and CDR2 encoded by the germline V gene are KGHSH and LQKENI. V was cut back by 6 bases and J by 4 bases, leaving a gap of 6 bases between them. The data are from a study of pediatric ulcerative colitis (dated by TCRdb to the late 2010s). Concerning the study at large: Pancolitis was present in several ulcerative colitis patients and left-sided colitis in two, and histology consistent with ulcerative colitis was found in all of these patients. Fewer than 10 newly diagnosed, treatment-naive pediatric ulcerative colitis patients and four non-IBD control children each provided paired blood and rectal samples. The Pediatric Ulcerative Colitis Activity Index classified a couple of patients as having mild disease, several as having moderate disease and three as having acute severe colitis. The investigation overall reported the following: Two rectal CDR3 clonotypes were present in all ulcerative colitis patients and in none of the controls. The healthy control group was small, consisting of only a handful of individuals. For technical reasons, the blood samples of a couple of patients yielded substantially fewer templates, so those samples were excluded from the blood-rectal overlap analysis. Clonal overlap between a subject's own blood and rectum was significantly greater in ulcerative colitis patients than in controls, which suggests more T cell trafficking to inflamed tissue. Rectal repertoire features separated controls, mild-moderate and acute severe colitis patients; acute severe colitis showed reduced rectal diversity due to clonal expansions. Because the repertoires came from total lymphocyte DNA, rare subsets such as regulatory T cells may have patterns that are not reflected. Blood-derived T cells may have been included in the rectal pinch biopsies, particularly in patients with overt colitis.

Through the immunoSEQ TRB Survey service, multiplex V and J primers were used to amplify rearranged CDR3 beta regions from genomic DNA. Survey-level sequencing depth of up to 500,000 reads per sample was used to keep depth equal across samples. The libraries were purified and pooled, then sequenced using Illumina technology. The paper's processing steps were these. Productive clonality, sample overlap, pairwise scatters, CDR3 beta length, V/D/J gene usage and productiveness were all assessed with the immunoSEQ online tools. Calculated diversity was defined as the number of unique rearrangements divided by total templates, multiplied by 100, and Shannon and Simpson indices were computed as well. For principal component analysis, Z-score normalized data were analyzed with the R prcomp function and the ggbiplot package. Morisita's index was used to measure clonal overlap between blood and rectum within each subject. Here the immuneACCESS table is served through TCRdb, limited to in-frame sequences with V and J called. Missing clones are a known gap in these copies; in checked studies unresolved V genes cover under half, and the rest lacks a known reason. D and trimming were read from the DNA, whereas the V and J calls and clone size are those reported in that table. The sample has 44,000 or so clones on record, about four fifths of them singletons. 3% to 4.5% of the sample lies in the top ten.

The specimen sequenced was gut tissue. This TCR came from a girl between 10 and 17 years old with moderate ulcerative colitis. The chain employs TRBV18 and TRBJ1-4; the D gene lacks a confident call. The CDR3 has the sequence CASSRINEKLFF. The DNA is TGTGCCAGCTCTCGTATTAATGAAAAACTGTTTTTT.